This note documents a single T cell receptor beta chain sequence. In its sample, this clonotype was seen a few times. The antigen it recognizes is unknown. The sample holds no much larger clone one base away, and base qualities are not on file. V is pared back by 4 bases and J by 4 bases, with 19 bases lying between the germline termini. The CDR3, from cysteine to phenylalanine, totals 16 residues. The retained sequence is limited to the CDR3, 48 bases, with the frame set at the first base. The germline V gene supplies CDR1 MGHRA and CDR2 YSYEKL. Libraries were prepared through 5' RACE. Instrument used: Illumina HiSeq 2500. A second PCR of roughly 6 to 11 cycles was run with a J-beta primer mix and a sample-barcoded 5' primer. A template-switch 5' adaptor carrying 12 random nucleotides introduced a unique molecular identifier onto each TCR beta cDNA molecule. At least 3 million CDR3-containing paired-end reads were obtained from each sample. All of the RNA was converted into first-strand cDNA using the Mint cDNA synthesis kit, with a TRBC-specific oligonucleotide serving as the primer. Following uracil-DNA glycosylase treatment, a first 18-cycle PCR with universal primers M1SS and BC2_uni_R was performed on all cDNA. As for how the authors treated the data: For normalization, 1 million high-quality reads were randomly selected from each sample, with every read carrying a distinct molecular identifier. Reads with shared molecular identifiers were discarded instead of being binned into consensus sequences. CDR3 identification, clonotype clustering and error correction used MiTCR with a Q25 quality threshold and the strictest error-elimination algorithm. Lower-bound total TCR beta diversity was estimated with a nonparametric unseen species model using Euler transformation. The raw public data were reprocessed by TCRdb itself: fastp quality trimming at Q25, MiXCR clonotype calling, in-frame beta chains only. Rows with one shared CDR3 protein collapse into an entry with the most common genes and DNA. The V and J calls come from TCRdb's annotation, not from the publication. The sample table shows some 760,000 distinct CDR3 sequences, and 20% to 30% are seen once. The top ten hold around 9.2% of the sample.

The 39 donors, aged about 6 to 100 years, were systemically healthy Caucasian individuals from Russia. Around 10 milliliters of peripheral blood were collected from each donor into EDTA-treated Vacutainer tubes. PBMCs were isolated by Ficoll-Paque density-gradient centrifugation, with at least 7 million obtained per sample. Trizol reagent was used to extract total RNA from PBMCs, with at least 6 micrograms per sample. For every donor, flow cytometry on a PBMC aliquot measured the percentage of naive CD45RAhigh/CD27high T cells. The data stem from a study of blood T cells in healthy people across ages (dated by TCRdb to about 2015). Study-wide context: In model experiments, template switching captured about one uniquely barcoded TCR beta cDNA molecule for every two T cells. Two additional independent replicas of 1 million unique cDNA reads from the same blood draw were analyzed for two donors (one aged 18 to 30 and one aged 80 or older). Donors were grouped into four age groups: young (average roughly 16 years), middle-aged (less than 40), aged (approximately 58) and long-lived (about 90). Age-related changes in TCR beta repertoire diversity were measured in the study by deep sequencing normalized with unique cDNA molecular identifiers. Overall results and qualifications from the work: Estimates of total diversity from one million sequenced T cells were regarded as lower bounds and underestimates. Compared with the aged group, the long-lived group had more naive CD4+ T cells, fewer expanded clones and increased TCR diversity, a pattern suggesting age selection. As age increased, observed TCR beta diversity per million T cells dropped in a roughly linear way, and a significant reduction was already evident by age roughly 40. The CMV infection status of donors was not known, potentially confounding age-related changes in expanded clonotypes. Since profiling was done on bulk unsorted PBMCs, naive and antigen-experienced compartments could not be conclusively compared. Observed TCR beta diversity correlated strongly with the percentage of naive T cells measured by flow cytometry.

These data also formed part of another study, on T cells of mothers and their children. The second paper states: The donors were nine systemically healthy Caucasian individuals, made up of three mothers and their six children. cDNA synthesis used all of the extracted RNA, with around 1.5 ug of RNA in each 15 ul reaction. In the second PCR, the M1S primer added sample barcodes and 2-4 random nucleotides. More than 8 million TCR beta CDR3 reads were obtained from each mother, and about 3 million reads were obtained from each child. Thymic selection similarly shapes TCR recombination output in related and unrelated pairs, with minor effect from inherited differences. Normalized repertoire overlap was always found to be slightly, but never significantly, higher in related mother-child pairs than in unrelated mother-child pairs. No persistent microchimeric T cell clones were detected, at a sensitivity of approximately 100 clones per million clonotypes. To look for features that set related mother-child pairs apart from unrelated individuals, the researchers ran deep NGS to compare the TCR beta repertoires of mothers and children. On average, the children were approximately 11 +/- 4 years old, while the mothers were approximately 41 +/- 4 years old. After adapter ligation with NEBNext reagents, the libraries were sequenced on Illumina HiSeq 2000 with 100+100 nt paired-end reads. To avoid cross-contamination, the mother libraries and the child libraries were prepared a month apart and sequenced in separate runs. Between roughly 450,000 and 2,000,000 distinct TCR beta clonotypes were identified per donor. Naive TCR beta clonotypes were estimated from low-frequency clonotypes matched to each donor's FACS-determined naive share, without sorting.

Rearrangement joined TRBV4-1 to TRBJ1-2, and the D gene may be TRBD1, 6 bases matching. The sequenced material came from blood. This sequence originates from a boy under 18 in good health. The nucleotides read TGCGCCAGCAGCCGAGATCAGGACAGCACCATCTATGGCTACACCTTC. Its translation is CASSRDQDSTIYGYTF.